The present entry profiles one T cell receptor (beta chain) with its context. Its antigen is currently unknown. A J-beta primer mix and a sample-barcoded 5' primer were used in a second PCR of about 7 to 12 cycles. In TCRdb, the 5' RACE reads were re-called with MiXCR into one record per CDR3 protein. The table records roughly 1 million distinct CDR3 sequences, roughly a quarter of them present only once. The sample belongs to a study of blood T cells in healthy people across ages. Overall study results and limits: Naive T cell percentage strongly correlated with TCR beta diversity. Age brought a roughly linear fall in TCR beta diversity measured per million T cells.

Trimming took off 1 base at V and 0 bases at J, with 7 bases between the two ends. The CDR3 runs to 15 residues. Looked up from germline, CDR1 is DFQATT and CDR2 is SNEGSKA (reference sequence). This sample was shared with a second study, whose subject was T cells of mothers and their children. From that second work: Donation came from three healthy Caucasian mothers together with their six children. Every mother produced more than 8.5 million TCR beta CDR3 reads, whereas every child provided about 3 million.

The specimen sequenced was blood. This sequence joins TRBV20-1 and TRBJ1-6; D gene uncertain. This TCR was sampled from a girl aged 2-10 years in good health. CDR3 DNA: TGCAGTGCTAGAGCCACCATCTCCTATAATTCACCCCTCCACTTT. Protein: CSARATISYNSPLHF.